The 3 T cell receptor beta chains in this list originate from one sample, sequenced in a study of T-cell memory formation after mild COVID-19. Via MiXCR, TCRdb re-called the 5' RACE reads, giving one row per CDR3 protein. The sample carries around 340,000 distinct CDR3 sequences, around 15% recorded once. The sequencing input was PBMCs or a T cell subset sorted from them (not recorded which). These receptors all come from a man aged 18 to 30 who had mild COVID-19 (a few samples of this study predate the infection). Cell type and time point are not known.

The chain carries TRBV7-6 and TRBJ1-1; 11 positions agree with TRBD1. Germline V gives CDR1 SGHVS, CDR2 FNYEAQ. V trimming: 5 bases; J trimming: 1 base; junction bases outside the gene matches: 9. This CDR3 is built from 17 residues. In DNA form, the CDR3 reads TGTGCCAGCAGCCCCCGGGACAGGGGGACGGGGAACACTGAAGCTTTCTTT. Residues: CASSPRDRGTGNTEAFF.

V and J are TRBV11-2 and TRBJ2-2; maybe TRBD2 (6 bases). Per germline, CDR1 SGHAT and CDR2 FQNNGV. V lost 6 bases and J lost 7, with 12 bases in between. The CDR3 is made up of 13 amino acids. CDR3 nucleotide sequence: TGTGCCAGCAGTTCGTGGGGGGTCGGGGAGCTGTTTTTT. Residues: CASSSWGVGELFF.

The CDR3 spells CASSYSGSGGADTQYF. CDR3 coding DNA: TGTGCCAGCAGTTACTCTGGAAGCGGGGGGGCGGATACGCAGTATTTT. The chain links TRBV6-5 to TRBJ2-3; 10 nucleotides match TRBD2. Trimming removed 0 bases from V and 6 bases from J; junction bases left unmatched: 6. CDR3 length: 16 amino acids. In germline, CDR1 is MNHEY, CDR2 SVGAGI.